This is a list of T cell receptor beta chains from one sample in a study of T cells in Graves' hyperthyroidism and ophthalmopathy. TCRdb re-derived calls from the multiplex PCR reads in MiXCR, one entry per CDR3 protein. The sample contains some 500,000 distinct CDR3 sequences, approximately 15% of which appear only once. Sequencing was performed on blood. These receptors all come from a young woman with Graves' hyperthyroidism. The CDR3 runs from the conserved cysteine through the conserved F or W. The D gene is left open where the match is weak. Some rows mark clone size as missing; the rest say once, few, many or name a class of expanded clone.

d_call clone_size j_call v_call cdr3_aa cdr3_nt
- - TRBJ1-2 TRBV2 CASKLLRTRDYGYTF TGTGCCAGCAAGCTCCTGCGAACTAGAGACTATGGCTACACCTTC
TRBD2 many TRBJ2-1 TRBV6-2/TRBV6-3 CASSSLLAGALSEQFF TGTGCCAGCAGTTCCCTACTAGCGGGAGCCTTATCTGAGCAGTTCTTC
- few TRBJ2-5 TRBV2 CASSEVHVVEETQYF TGTGCCAGCAGTGAAGTACATGTGGTCGAAGAGACCCAGTACTTC
- many TRBJ2-1 TRBV11-3 CASSAVFNEQFF TGTGCCAGCAGCGCCGTCTTCAATGAGCAGTTCTTC
- few TRBJ1-2 TRBV12-3/TRBV12-4 CASNFGGYGYTF TGTGCCAGCAACTTTGGGGGTTATGGCTACACCTTC
TRBD2 many TRBJ2-1 TRBV7-8 CASSPWSSGMDEQFF TGTGCCAGCAGCCCCTGGTCTAGCGGGATGGATGAGCAGTTCTTC
- few TRBJ2-3 TRBV30 CAWTWKASHTDTQYF TGTGCCTGGACGTGGAAGGCGAGTCACACAGATACGCAGTATTTT
TRBD2 - TRBJ2-1 TRBV19 CASSISSGTSNEQFF TGTGCCAGTAGTATATCAAGCGGGACCTCCAATGAGCAGTTCTTC
- many TRBJ1-2 TRBV4-1 CASSQGTGDNYGYTF TGCGCCAGCAGCCAAGGAACAGGTGACAACTATGGCTACACCTTC
TRBD2 many TRBJ2-3 TRBV7-8 CASSSGGAGGVTDTQYF TGTGCCAGCAGCTCCGGGGGGGCGGGAGGAGTGACAGATACGCAGTATTTT
- many TRBJ2-3 TRBV20-1 CSATGTQYTDTQYF TGCAGTGCAACTGGGACTCAATACACAGATACGCAGTATTTT
- - TRBJ1-1 TRBV29-1 CSVAPRLTGEAFF TGCAGCGTTGCTCCTAGACTCACAGGTGAAGCTTTCTTT
TRBD2 many TRBJ2-5 TRBV2 CASRGGAQETQYF TGTGCCAGCAGGGGAGGGGCCCAAGAGACCCAGTACTTC
TRBD2 few TRBJ2-1 TRBV6-1 CASSPRLAGGYGVQWEQFF TGTGCCAGCAGTCCCAGACTAGCGGGAGGGTACGGGGTACAATGGGAGCAGTTCTTC
TRBD1 many TRBJ1-4 TRBV27 CASSLFGQGANEKLFF TGTGCCAGCAGTTTGTTCGGACAGGGGGCTAATGAAAAACTGTTTTTT
TRBD2 few TRBJ2-1 TRBV10-3 CAISSGTSGSYNEQFF TGTGCCATCAGTTCCGGGACTAGCGGCTCCTACAATGAGCAGTTCTTC
TRBD2 many TRBJ2-5 TRBV29-1 CSVSLSAGGGETQYF TGCAGCGTTTCTCTTTCAGCGGGAGGGGGTGAGACCCAGTACTTC
TRBD1 many TRBJ1-6 TRBV27 CASSFSTGGYYNSPLHF TGTGCCAGCAGTTTTTCTACAGGGGGTTACTATAATTCACCCCTCCACTTT
- many TRBJ2-7 TRBV11-2 CASSLDGNLYDEQYF TGTGCCAGCAGCTTAGATGGAAACCTTTACGACGAGCAGTACTTC
- many TRBJ1-2 TRBV12-3/TRBV12-4 CASTYLKLKSWGNELWGYTF TGTGCCAGCACTTACTTAAAACTGAAGTCTTGGGGAAATGAATTGTGGGGCTACACCTTC
- many TRBJ2-5 TRBV7-3 CASSLNWGGTQYF TGTGCCAGCAGCTTAAATTGGGGTGGGACCCAGTACTTC
- - TRBJ1-2 TRBV6-1 CASSESRAYGYTF TGTGCCAGCAGTGAAAGTCGAGCCTATGGCTACACCTTC
TRBD2 once TRBJ2-1 TRBV12-3/TRBV12-4 CATNIAGGRGEQFF TGTGCCACCAACATAGCGGGAGGCCGGGGAGAGCAGTTCTTC
TRBD2 many TRBJ2-6 TRBV19 CASITGGSSGANVLTF TGTGCCAGTATTACGGGAGGGAGCTCTGGGGCCAACGTCCTGACTTTC